This T cell receptor beta chain was sequenced for a study of blood T cell repertoires in COVID-19. For the study at large: Researchers got acute and convalescent COVID-19 samples from the United States, Italy and Spain. PBMCs, B-cell-depleted T cells, or T cells were the source of the cDNA or gDNA that made up the material.

This clone was observed a handful of times. The CDR3 sequence is 15 residues long. V trimming: 5 bases; J trimming: 0 bases; junction bases outside the gene matches: 4. Germline V gene sequence: CDR1 SGHTS, CDR2 YDEGEE. Authors' data handling: Counts of nucleated cells, estimated from reference gene primer amplification, were obtained. Measured with immunoSEQ multiplex PCR; TCRdb has only the in-frame clones, and not every one. V and J calls and clone size are copied from that table; D and trimming were computed from the DNA. In the table there are about 370,000 clones, around 91% of which are singletons.

Sequencing was performed on peripheral blood. This sequence joins TRBV5-8 and TRBJ1-4, with 7 nucleotides matching TRBD1. The clonotype was recovered from a man aged 18-30 years with active or convalescent COVID-19. The chain's CDR3 is CASREGAATNEKLFF. The CDR3 DNA follows: TGTGCCAGCAGGGAGGGGGCCGCAACTAATGAAAAACTGTTTTTT.